This TCR beta chain originates from a study of T cell responses to AZD1222 COVID-19 vaccine. General observations from the study: Scientists sampled the repertoires only once the peak T cell response had passed. Nearly half of spike-specific TCRs reportedly target variant regions that are unmutated in the B.1.351 and B.1.1.7 variants. Spike-specific TCR depth and breadth grew after two AZD1222 doses.

CDR1 is MRHNA, CDR2 SNTAGT, per germline. This CDR3 spans 13 amino acids. V was shortened by 8 bases and J by 0 bases, with 5 bases between the two germline ends. Details on this clone: The antigen is unknown.

Here immunoSEQ multiplex PCR was the method, and the copy in TCRdb shows in-frame clones only, minus some. The table shows 130,000 to 150,000 clones, with 75% to 90% occurring only once. This chain uses TRBV6-4 with TRBJ2-6, with D hard to call. This specimen consisted of peripheral blood, obtained on day 0 of AZD1222 vaccination. The sequence came from an adult in good health. The CDR3 nucleotides read TGTGCCAGCCGGAGCTCTGGGGCCAACGTCCTGACTTTC. Its protein product is CASRSSGANVLTF.